This TCR beta chain is drawn from a study of CD8 T cells in ankylosing spondylitis. Germline loops: CDR1 MNHNS, CDR2 SASEGT. Unmatched junction bases numbered 5, after V lost 7 bases and J lost 1 base. The length of the CDR3 is 15 residues. TCRdb itself ran the 5' RACE reads through MiXCR, one entry per CDR3 protein. Here the sample spans roughly 130,000 distinct CDR3 sequences, roughly 8% being singletons. There are a few counts of this clonotype. The chain couples TRBV6-1 to TRBJ2-2; 8 bases map to TRBD1. Source material: synovial fluid, either unsorted or a sorted T cell fraction (not recorded which). This sequence originates from a male donor with ankylosing spondylitis. The CDR3 region is CASNVGTGNTGELFF. For the CDR3, the DNA is TGTGCCAGCAACGTCGGGACAGGGAACACCGGGGAGCTGTTTTTT.